The source of this T cell receptor beta chain is a study of T cells after yellow fever vaccination. Background on the study: Where fractions had low cell numbers, libraries were prepared from them with the SMART-Seq v4 Ultra Low Input RNA kit.

Study-wide findings and caveats: Though it reached lower strength, the secondary response hit its peak faster, day 5 versus 15. The presence of abundant clonotypes contaminating from the bulk population was possible in FACS-sorted repertoires.

For TCR, cDNA came from 5'RACE template switching, which added a universal primer site and UMIs. TCRdb re-derived calls from the 5' RACE reads in MiXCR, one entry per CDR3 protein. The sample has about 73,000 distinct CDR3 sequences, roughly 7.4% seen once. Trimming shortened V by 0 bases and J by 2 bases, and 17 bases separated the two germline ends. There are 16 residues in the CDR3. CDR1 DFQATT and CDR2 SNEGSKA come from the germline V gene (reference sequence). In its sample, this clonotype was seen a few times. Its antigen is unidentified. The receptor comes from a man aged 25 to 45 who received the YFV17D yellow fever vaccine. Sequenced material: CD8+ T cells sorted from PBMCs, taken on the day of the yellow fever booster vaccination. J is TRBJ2-7 and V is TRBV20-1; no clear D gene. The CDR3 DNA follows: TGCAGTGCTAGAGATTTGAGCTTAAAGGGAACCTACGAGCAGTACTTC. Protein sequence: CSARDLSLKGTYEQYF.